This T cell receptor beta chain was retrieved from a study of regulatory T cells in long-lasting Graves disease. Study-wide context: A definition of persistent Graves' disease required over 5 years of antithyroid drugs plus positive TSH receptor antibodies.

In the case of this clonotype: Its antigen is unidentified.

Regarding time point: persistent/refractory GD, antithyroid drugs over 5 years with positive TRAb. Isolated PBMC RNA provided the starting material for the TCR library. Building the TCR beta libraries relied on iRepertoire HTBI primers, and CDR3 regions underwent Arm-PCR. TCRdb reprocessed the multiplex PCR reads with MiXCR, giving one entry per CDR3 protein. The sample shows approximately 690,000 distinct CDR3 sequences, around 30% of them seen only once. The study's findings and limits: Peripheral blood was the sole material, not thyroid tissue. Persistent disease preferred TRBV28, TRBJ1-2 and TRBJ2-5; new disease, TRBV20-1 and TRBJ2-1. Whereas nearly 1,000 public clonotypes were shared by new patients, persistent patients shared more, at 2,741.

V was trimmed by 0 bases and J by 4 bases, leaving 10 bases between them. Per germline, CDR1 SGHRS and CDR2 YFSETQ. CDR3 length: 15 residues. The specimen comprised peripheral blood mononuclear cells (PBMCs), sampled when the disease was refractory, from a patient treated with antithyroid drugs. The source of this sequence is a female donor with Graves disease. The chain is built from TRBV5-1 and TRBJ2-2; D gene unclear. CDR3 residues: CASSLAVTGTGELFF. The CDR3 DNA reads TGCGCCAGCAGCTTGGCCGTGACGGGCACCGGGGAGCTGTTTTTT.